This T cell receptor (beta chain) was recovered during a study of blood T cell repertoires in COVID-19. Study overall: PBMCs, B-cell-depleted T cells, or T cells provided the cDNA or gDNA that made up the material.

Participants came from about 24 US areas, aged about 18 to 89 years. Clinical history reported by participants formed the basis on which cohorts were assigned. Cohort 3 recovered donors had two negative PCRs, clearance, or symptom resolution. Profiled with immunoSEQ multiplex PCR; TCRdb holds only in-frame clones, not every one. The sample has around 150,000 clones, roughly 80% seen once; the top ten hold approximately 3.6%. This clone was seen a single time. Material: PBMCs or T cells enriched from blood (not recorded which). The sequence was obtained from a woman aged 60-75 years who had recovered from COVID-19.

Here the CDR3 DNA reads TGTGCCAGCAGCTTAGATGAGCAGCCCCAGCATTTT. This gives the protein CASSLDEQPQHF. V is TRBV7-6 and J is TRBJ1-5; D remains unclear. The germline V gene has CDR1 SGHVS and CDR2 FNYEAQ. This CDR3 has 12 residues. V was shortened by 1 base and J by 7 bases, with 5 bases between the two germline ends.